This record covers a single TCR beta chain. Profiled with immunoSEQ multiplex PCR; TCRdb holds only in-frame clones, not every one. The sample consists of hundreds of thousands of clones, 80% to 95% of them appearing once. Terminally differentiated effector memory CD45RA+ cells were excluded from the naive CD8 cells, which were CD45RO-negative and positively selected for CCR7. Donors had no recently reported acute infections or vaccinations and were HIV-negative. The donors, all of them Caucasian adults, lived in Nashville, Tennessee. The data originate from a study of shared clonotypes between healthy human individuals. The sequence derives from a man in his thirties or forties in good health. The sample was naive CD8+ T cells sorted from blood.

The CDR3 protein is CASSLAWGTAGELFF. CDR3 sequence (DNA): TGTGCCAGCAGCTTGGCTTGGGGGACGGCCGGGGAGCTGTTTTTT. The rearrangement joins TRBV5-4 to TRBJ2-2; D tentatively fits TRBD1 or TRBD2 (5 bases each). CDR3 length equals 15 residues. The V end was cut by 0 bases, the J end by 6 bases, with 12 bases between. Germline V gives CDR1 SGHNT, CDR2 YYREEE (reference sequence).